This entry concerns a single T cell receptor beta chain. Its target antigen remains unknown. No base quality information exists; no much larger clone differs at one position. The junction shows trimming of 6 bases on V and 8 bases on J, and the gene matches do not reach 6 bases of it. The CDR3 contains 12 residues, cysteine and phenylalanine counted. Of the read, only the CDR3 DNA is kept; its 36 bases are in frame from base 1. From the germline V gene (reference sequence), CDR1 is DFQATT and CDR2 is SNEGSKA. The donors were 40 or so Caucasian individuals from Russia, aged roughly 6 to 100 years, who were systemically healthy. Each donor gave 8 to 10 milliliters of peripheral blood, collected into EDTA-treated Vacutainer tubes. Ficoll-Paque density-gradient centrifugation was used to isolate PBMCs, with at least 6 million per sample. Trizol reagent was used to extract total RNA from the PBMCs, yielding at least 6 micrograms per sample. For every donor, an aliquot of PBMCs went through flow cytometry to measure the percentages of naive CD45RAhigh/CD27high T cells.

The data stem from a study of blood T cells in healthy people across ages (dated by TCRdb to 2013 to 2016). A note on the overall study: Template switching captured roughly one uniquely barcoded TCR beta cDNA molecule per two T cells in model experiments. The study measured age-related changes in TCR beta repertoire diversity using deep sequencing normalized with unique cDNA molecular identifiers. To avoid experimental bias, donors of different ages were distributed randomly across sequencing lanes. For two donors (one aged 18 to 29 and one aged 80 or older), the study analyzed two additional independent replicas of 1 million unique cDNA reads from the same blood draw. Four age groups were formed from the donors: young (average about 15 years), middle-aged (around 37), aged (about 62) and long-lived (about 80). What the study reported, not specific to this receptor: As age increased, observed TCR beta diversity per million T cells dropped in a roughly linear way, and a significant reduction was already evident by age 40. Since profiling was done on bulk unsorted PBMCs, naive and antigen-experienced compartments could not be conclusively compared. Total diversity estimates from one million sequenced T cells were considered lower bounds and underestimates. Donor CMV infection status was unknown, potentially confounding age-related changes in expanded clonotypes. Compared with the aged group, more naive CD4+ T cells, fewer expanded clones and increased TCR diversity were shown by the long-lived group, suggesting age selection. A strong correlation was found between observed TCR beta diversity and the percentage of naive T cells measured by flow cytometry.

Library method: 5' RACE. Reads for this sample came from an Illumina HiSeq 2500. A second about 7 to 11 cycle PCR used a sample-barcoded 5' primer and a J-beta primer mix. Each TCR beta cDNA molecule received a unique molecular identifier from a template-switch 5' adaptor carrying 12 random nucleotides. Each sample yielded at least 2.5 million CDR3-containing paired-end reads. The Mint cDNA synthesis kit, primed by a TRBC-specific oligonucleotide, was used to synthesize first-strand cDNA from all RNA. All cDNA was treated with uracil-DNA glycosylase and then went through a first 18-cycle PCR with the universal primers M1SS and BC2_uni_R. In the paper's pipeline: For normalization, 1 million high-quality reads, each with a distinct molecular identifier, were randomly selected from each sample. Instead of being binned into consensus sequences, reads that shared molecular identifiers were thrown out. CDR3 identification, clonotype clustering and error correction used MiTCR with a Q25 quality threshold and the strictest error-elimination algorithm. A nonparametric unseen species model with Euler transformation was used to estimate a lower bound on total TCR beta diversity. TCRdb trimmed the raw reads at Q25, called clones with MiXCR and kept productive beta chains. One record per CDR3 amino acid sequence lists the most common genes and DNA. TCRdb, not the original authors, processed these V and J calls. This sample is represented by 700,000 or so distinct CDR3 sequences; 20% to 25% of them were singletons. The ten largest clones represent around 21% of the sample.

The receptor comes from a man aged 65 to 85 in good health. Sequencing was carried out using blood. The chain was built from TRBV20-1 and TRBJ2-4; 8 middle bases align to TRBD1. The DNA reads as follows: TGCAGTGCCGCCGACAGGGGAGACATTCAGTACTTC. Protein translation: CSAADRGDIQYF.